These T cell receptor beta chains were read from a single sample in a study of graft-versus-host responses after intestinal transplantation. Measured with immunoSEQ multiplex PCR; TCRdb has only the in-frame clones, and not every one. The sample comprises 12,000 to 15,000 clones, roughly 82% of which are singletons, and around 3.9% rests with the top ten. The source material was ileum tissue, sampled about four weeks after intestinal transplant. The receptors were sampled from a human patient who received an intestinal transplant, so some T cells may come from the graft donor. The CDR3 runs from the conserved cysteine through the conserved F or W. D genes are given only for firm matches. The size of a clone is reported for some rows only, either as once, few or many, or as a class for expanded clones.

17,-,TRBJ2-3,TRBD2,TRBV5-4,CASSSSGGAWWADTQYF,TGTGCCAGCAGCTCTAGCGGGGGGGCCTGGTGGGCAGATACGCAGTATTTT
16,-,TRBJ2-4,TRBD2,TRBV2,CASSEVGGLTKNIQYF,TGTGCCAGCAGTGAAGTGGGGGGGTTGACCAAAAACATTCAGTACTTC
14,-,TRBJ2-2,TRBD2,TRBV19,CASSIGLAGGELFF,TGTGCCAGTAGTATTGGACTAGCAGGGGGGGAGCTGTTTTTT
12,-,TRBJ1-1,-,TRBV19,CASSAGPTEAFF,TGTGCCAGTAGTGCAGGGCCCACTGAAGCTTTCTTT
15,-,TRBJ2-7,-,TRBV13,CASSLGQGSLYEQYF,TGTGCCAGCAGCTTAGGGCAGGGATCGCTCTACGAGCAGTACTTC
13,-,TRBJ1-2,-,TRBV29-1,CSVDVRGKDGYTF,TGCAGCGTTGACGTGAGGGGGAAGGATGGCTACACCTTC
15,-,TRBJ2-3,-,TRBV6-5,CASSYVVGRTDTQYF,TGTGCCAGCAGTTACGTCGTAGGGAGGACAGATACGCAGTATTTT
11,few,TRBJ1-1,-,TRBV20-1,CSARFSTEAFF,TGCAGTGCTAGGTTCAGCACTGAAGCTTTCTTT
13,-,TRBJ2-1,-,TRBV7-9,CASSEGGYNEQFF,TGTGCCAGCAGTGAGGGGGGGTACAATGAGCAGTTCTTC
13,-,TRBJ2-5,TRBD2,TRBV18,CASSPPSGETQYF,TGTGCCAGCTCACCACCTAGCGGGGAGACCCAGTACTTC
16,-,TRBJ2-2,TRBD2,TRBV19,CASRLAGGLITGELFF,TGTGCCAGTAGATTAGCGGGGGGGCTAATCACCGGGGAGCTGTTTTTT
13,-,TRBJ2-1,-,TRBV5-4,CASSPGSYNEQFF,TGTGCCAGCAGCCCGGGGTCCTACAATGAGCAGTTCTTC
15,few,TRBJ1-2,TRBD1,TRBV28,CASLYIGTGEYGYTF,TGTGCCAGCCTTTATATCGGGACAGGGGAGTATGGCTACACCTTC
16,few,TRBJ1-1,TRBD1,TRBV7-8,CASSSDRQGVNTEAFF,TGTGCCAGCAGCTCAGACCGACAGGGGGTGAACACTGAAGCTTTCTTT
15,-,TRBJ1-2,-,TRBV4-3,CASSQDVSGNYGYTF,TGCGCCAGCAGCCAAGACGTCTCAGGCAACTATGGCTACACCTTC
14,-,TRBJ1-6,-,TRBV2,CASSGTGVGSPLHF,TGTGCCAGCAGTGGAACGGGTGTGGGTTCACCCCTCCACTTT
15,-,TRBJ2-5,-,TRBV7-2,CASSLMTRRQETQYF,TGTGCCAGCAGCTTAATGACTAGAAGGCAAGAGACCCAGTACTTC
16,-,TRBJ2-5,TRBD2,TRBV7-9,CASSTTSGYVQETQYF,TGTGCCAGCAGCACCACTAGCGGGTATGTCCAAGAGACCCAGTACTTC
15,-,TRBJ1-6,TRBD1,TRBV2,CASSTRQGLKSPLHF,TGTGCCAGCAGTACACGACAGGGGTTAAAATCACCCCTCCACTTT
15,-,TRBJ2-1,TRBD2,TRBV27,CASSLGSGGVNEQFF,TGTGCCAGCAGTTTAGGTAGCGGGGGTGTAAATGAGCAGTTCTTC
16,-,TRBJ1-5,-,TRBV28,CASSLWGRGFNQPQHF,TGTGCCAGCAGTTTATGGGGGAGGGGTTTCAATCAGCCCCAGCATTTT
17,few,TRBJ1-3,TRBD1,TRBV5-6,CASSKRQGPFSGNTIYF,TGTGCCAGCAGCAAGAGACAGGGCCCTTTCTCTGGAAACACCATATATTTT
12,-,TRBJ1-2,-,TRBV29-1,CSVALDSYGYTF,TGCAGCGTCGCTTTAGACAGCTATGGCTACACCTTC
16,once,TRBJ2-2,-,TRBV28,CASSLWGRSFTGELFF,TGTGCCAGCAGTTTGTGGGGGCGCTCCTTCACCGGGGAGCTGTTTTTT
15,-,TRBJ1-5,TRBD1,TRBV2,CASSTPGQSNQPQHF,TGTGCCAGCAGTACTCCGGGACAGAGCAATCAGCCCCAGCATTTT
13,-,TRBJ2-5,TRBD2,TRBV25-1,CASMGLGQETQYF,TGTGCCAGCATGGGACTAGGCCAAGAGACCCAGTACTTC
17,-,TRBJ1-1,-,TRBV7-8,CASSLALEAQGNTEAFF,TGTGCCAGCAGCTTAGCGCTCGAGGCCCAGGGGAACACTGAAGCTTTCTTT
16,-,TRBJ2-1,-,TRBV27,CASSLWDGSSYNEQFF,TGTGCCAGCAGTTTATGGGACGGGAGCTCCTACAATGAGCAGTTCTTC
13,-,TRBJ1-1,-,TRBV30,CAWTPRDTTEAFF,TGTGCCTGGACCCCCCGGGACACCACTGAAGCTTTCTTT
10,-,TRBJ1-2,-,TRBV20-1,CRVEPVSYTF,TGCAGAGTCGAACCGGTGAGCTACACCTTC
16,-,TRBJ1-2,-,TRBV10-3,CAISESKQGQYYGYTF,TGTGCCATCAGTGAGTCGAAGCAGGGGCAATACTATGGCTACACCTTC
14,-,TRBJ1-1,-,TRBV5-1,CASSLSAGNTEAFF,TGCGCCAGCAGCTTGTCCGCCGGGAACACTGAAGCTTTCTTT
14,once,TRBJ1-3,-,TRBV6-5,CASRQGQGGNTIYF,TGTGCCAGCAGACAGGGCCAGGGAGGAAACACCATATATTTT
14,-,TRBJ2-3,-,TRBV2,CASSRQGSSDTQYF,TGTGCCAGCAGTCGCCAGGGGTCCTCAGATACGCAGTATTTT
18,-,TRBJ2-6,TRBD1,TRBV5-7,CASSFPGQCPVGANVLTF,TGTGCCAGCAGCTTTCCGGGACAGTGCCCCGTGGGGGCCAACGTCCTGACTTTC
15,-,TRBJ2-5,-,TRBV19,CASRGRQVKQETQYF,TGTGCCAGTAGAGGTAGACAGGTGAAACAAGAGACCCAGTACTTC
12,-,TRBJ2-1,-,TRBV27,CAAQGFRNEQFF,TGTGCCGCACAGGGATTCCGGAATGAGCAGTTCTTC
15,few,TRBJ1-4,-,TRBV5-6,CASSSTGSTNEKLFF,TGTGCCAGCAGCTCCACAGGTTCAACTAATGAAAAACTGTTTTTT
14,once,TRBJ1-1,-,TRBV2,CASSVRDVKTEAFF,TGTGCCAGCAGTGTCAGGGATGTCAAAACTGAAGCTTTCTTT
16,-,TRBJ2-4,-,TRBV25-1,CASSERGAGAKNIQYF,TGTGCCAGCAGTGAAAGAGGGGCGGGGGCAAAAAACATTCAGTACTTC
14,-,TRBJ1-6,TRBD1,TRBV6-5,CASSYSGGETPLHF,TGTGCCAGCAGTTACTCAGGGGGCGAGACACCCCTCCACTTT
14,-,TRBJ1-2,TRBD1,TRBV5-1,CASSLTGTGGGYTF,TGCGCCAGCAGCTTGACCGGGACAGGGGGCGGCTACACCTTC